The 5 T cell receptor beta chains listed next were all sequenced from one sample in a study of blood T cell repertoires in COVID-19. Libraries were prepared by immunoSEQ multiplex PCR; TCRdb keeps only in-frame clonotypes and omits some of them. The table records about 260,000 clones, 75% to 90% of them present only once. Sequencing was done on a sample of PBMCs or T cells enriched from blood (not recorded which). All receptors derive from a woman in her forties who had been exposed to COVID-19.

The rearrangement joins TRBV18 to TRBJ1-1, with D hard to call. Germline V gene data show CDR1 as KGHSH and CDR2 as LQKENI. The CDR3 has 13 amino acids. The V and J ends lost 4 bases and 1 base respectively, with 7 bases between them. As DNA, the CDR3 is TGTGCCAGCTCACGTACAGCGAACACTGAAGCTTTCTTT. Its protein product is CASSRTANTEAFF.

This rearrangement joins TRBV11-3 to TRBJ2-1; possibly TRBD2 for D (6 bases). Germline V gene data show CDR1 as SGHNT and CDR2 as YENEEA. The V end lost 1 base, the J end lost 2 bases, and 12 bases lay between the germline ends. This CDR3 has 16 residues. The CDR3 loop reads CASSLGRGGPYNEQFF. The CDR3 DNA follows: TGTGCCAGCAGCTTAGGGAGGGGCGGCCCCTACAATGAGCAGTTCTTC.

This clone occurred a few times. The chain carries TRBV7-6 and TRBJ2-1; D unclear. This CDR3 is built from 13 residues. Per the germline V gene, CDR1 is SGHVS and CDR2 is FNYEAQ. V lost 4 bases, J lost 3 bases, and 7 bases lay in between. The CDR3 loop reads CASSSPVYNEQFF. DNA of the CDR3: TGTGCCAGCAGCTCTCCGGTCTACAATGAGCAGTTCTTC.

This clone turned up a few times. The chain uses TRBV28 and TRBJ2-2, with TRBD2 as a possible D gene (6 bases). CDR1 and CDR2 from the germline V gene are MDHEN and SYDVKM. This CDR3 has 15 amino acids. The V end was cut by 5 bases, the J end by 0 bases, with 10 bases between. The DNA of the CDR3 is TGTGCCAGCAGTCGCCGGGACTCGAACACCGGGGAGCTGTTTTTT. As protein: CASSRRDSNTGELFF.

The gene calls are TRBV7-3 and TRBJ2-7; TRBD1 matches at 8 bases. V trimming: 4 bases; J trimming: 5 bases; junction bases outside the gene matches: 4. Germline V gene sequence: CDR1 SGHTA, CDR2 FQGTGA. The CDR3 consists of 13 residues. This CDR3 reads CASSYGDRNEQYF. The CDR3 DNA is TGTGCCAGCAGCTACGGGGACAGGAACGAGCAGTACTTC.